The present entry profiles one T cell receptor beta chain with its context. This CDR3 region has 15 residues. The V end was cut by 5 bases, the J end by 1 base, with 14 bases between. From germline, CDR1 is MNHEY and CDR2 SMNVEV (reference sequence). This sample was taken from a study of blood T cell repertoires in COVID-19. Overall study: The analysed material was cDNA or gDNA that came from T cells, B-cell-depleted T cells, or PBMCs.

Authors' data handling: Reference gene primer amplification yielded estimated nucleated cell counts. Method: immunoSEQ multiplex PCR; TCRdb's copy keeps in-frame clones and lacks some. V and J calls and clone size are given by that table; D and trimming were obtained from the DNA. Of fewer than 450,000 clones in the sample, about 90% were seen once. The specimen sequenced was PBMCs or T cells enriched from blood (not recorded which). The sequence was obtained from a woman aged 25 to 39 who had recovered from COVID-19. The chain combines TRBV27 with TRBJ2-5; the D gene is possibly TRBD1 (6 bases). The CDR3 here is CASSPQTGIQETQYF. The CDR3 DNA reads TGTGCCAGCAGTCCCCAGACAGGAATCCAAGAGACCCAGTACTTC.